These T cell receptor beta chains were read from a single sample in a study of identical twins. MiXCR, applied by TCRdb to the 5' RACE reads, yields one record per CDR3 protein. The table lists some 300,000 distinct CDR3 sequences, around 12% of them singletons, with approximately 7.6% in the top ten. These data also formed part of another study, on yellow fever vaccine responses in identical twins.

The specimen sequenced was CD8+ T cells sorted from blood. These receptors came from a young woman in good health. Both conserved end residues are part of each CDR3. A D gene is named only where the DNA matches it firmly. Expanded clones get a size class; other rows say once, few or many, or leave the size out.

length | D | J | size | V | CDR3 | DNA
15 | TRBD1 | TRBJ2-7 | NA | TRBV29-1 | CSVGLGRQGSYEQYF | TGCAGCGTTGGCCTAGGAAGACAGGGTTCCTACGAGCAGTACTTC
12 | NA | TRBJ2-3 | few | TRBV10-3 | CAIRDSSDTQYF | TGTGCCATCAGAGATAGCTCGGATACGCAGTATTTT
17 | NA | TRBJ2-3 | few | TRBV3-1 | CASSHPSTYSGTDTQYF | TGTGCCAGCAGCCACCCCTCGACCTATTCGGGCACAGATACGCAGTATTTT
11 | TRBD1 | TRBJ1-1 | few | TRBV12-3/TRBV12-4 | CASRRQGEAFF | TGTGCCAGCAGACGACAGGGTGAAGCTTTCTTT
15 | NA | TRBJ2-2 | NA | TRBV12-3/TRBV12-4 | CASSFSRGAAGELFF | TGTGCCAGCAGTTTTTCCAGAGGAGCGGCCGGGGAGCTGTTTTTT
13 | NA | TRBJ2-7 | NA | TRBV7-8 | CASSAPGEYEQYF | TGTGCCAGCAGCGCCCCCGGCGAGTACGAGCAGTACTTC
16 | NA | TRBJ2-1 | NA | TRBV5-1 | CASSLGSGRSYNEQFF | TGCGCCAGCAGCTTGGGGTCGGGGCGGTCCTACAATGAGCAGTTCTTC
18 | TRBD1 | TRBJ2-2 | few | TRBV11-1 | CASSAPTPGQGISGELFF | TGTGCCAGCAGCGCACCCACTCCGGGACAGGGTATCTCCGGGGAGCTGTTTTTT
14 | NA | TRBJ2-1 | NA | TRBV14 | CASGPGQSYNEQFF | TGTGCCAGCGGCCCCGGACAGTCCTACAATGAGCAGTTCTTC
15 | TRBD1 | TRBJ1-1 | NA | TRBV20-1 | CSARSLDRGNTEAFF | TGCAGTGCTAGATCCCTGGACAGGGGAAACACTGAAGCTTTCTTT
13 | NA | TRBJ1-5 | NA | TRBV10-2 | CASSESFSQPQHF | TGCGCCAGCAGTGAGTCTTTTAGTCAGCCCCAGCATTTT
17 | TRBD2 | TRBJ2-3 | many | TRBV7-3 | CASSLTGGGRALDTQYF | TGTGCCAGCAGCTTAACTGGAGGCGGGAGGGCCTTAGATACGCAGTATTTT
13 | NA | TRBJ2-1 | many | TRBV9 | CASSDRVDNEQFF | TGTGCCAGCAGCGACAGGGTTGACAATGAGCAGTTCTTC
11 | NA | TRBJ1-1 | few | TRBV10-2 | CASTSGTEAFF | TGCGCCAGTACATCCGGCACTGAAGCTTTCTTT
13 | NA | TRBJ1-1 | NA | TRBV25-1 | CASSELENTEAFF | TGTGCCAGCAGTGAATTGGAGAACACTGAAGCTTTCTTT
16 | NA | TRBJ2-3 | NA | TRBV6-2/TRBV6-3 | CASSYSEGREVDTQYF | TGTGCCAGCAGTTACTCGGAGGGCAGGGAGGTCGATACGCAGTATTTT
15 | NA | TRBJ2-7 | NA | TRBV6-5 | CASSYSGVSDGEQYF | TGTGCCAGCAGTTACTCAGGGGTATCAGATGGGGAGCAGTACTTC
15 | NA | TRBJ2-5 | NA | TRBV6-5 | CASSYYGPAVGTQYF | TGTGCCAGCAGTTACTACGGGCCCGCCGTGGGGACCCAGTACTTC
14 | TRBD2 | TRBJ2-3 | NA | TRBV12-3/TRBV12-4 | CASYSGGVTDTQYF | TGTGCCAGTTATAGCGGGGGTGTCACAGATACGCAGTATTTT
15 | NA | TRBJ2-3 | few | TRBV15 | CATSRDRGTSDTQYF | TGTGCCACCAGCAGAGATCGTGGGACATCAGATACGCAGTATTTT
15 | TRBD2 | TRBJ2-1 | many | TRBV24-1 | CATSDRNGTTNEQFF | TGTGCCACCAGTGATCGGAACGGGACTACCAATGAGCAGTTCTTC
14 | TRBD1 | TRBJ1-1 | NA | TRBV10-2 | CASSEVDRGIGAFF | TGCGCCAGCAGTGAGGTGGACAGGGGAATAGGGGCTTTCTTT
14 | TRBD2 | TRBJ2-2 | NA | TRBV20-1 | CSAKREGGTGELFF | TGCAGTGCTAAGCGGGAGGGAGGGACCGGGGAGCTGTTTTTT
15 | NA | TRBJ2-5 | NA | TRBV11-2 | CASSLWGSDGETQYF | TGTGCCAGCAGCTTATGGGGATCCGACGGGGAGACCCAGTACTTC
11 | NA | TRBJ2-5 | NA | TRBV12-3/TRBV12-4 | CASSKQETQYF | TGTGCCAGCAGCAAACAAGAGACCCAGTACTTC
16 | TRBD2 | TRBJ2-1 | NA | TRBV11-2 | CASSLFSGMSYNEQFF | TGTGCCAGCAGCCTTTTTAGCGGGATGTCCTACAATGAGCAGTTCTTC
12 | NA | TRBJ1-2 | NA | TRBV2 | CASETTGTGYTF | TGTGCCAGCGAAACTACAGGGACTGGCTACACCTTC
12 | NA | TRBJ2-7 | many | TRBV12-3/TRBV12-4 | CASSSGEYEQYF | TGTGCCAGCAGTTCAGGGGAGTACGAGCAGTACTTC
14 | NA | TRBJ2-5 | NA | TRBV5-6 | CASSLELDQETQYF | TGTGCCAGCAGCTTGGAACTAGACCAAGAGACCCAGTACTTC
15 | NA | TRBJ1-2 | few | TRBV11-2 | CASSLDPSDTYGYTF | TGTGCCAGCAGCTTAGATCCCTCAGACACCTATGGCTACACCTTC
16 | TRBD2 | TRBJ2-1 | NA | TRBV7-6 | CASSLASGLAVHEQFF | TGTGCCAGCAGCTTAGCGTCCGGACTAGCGGTCCATGAGCAGTTCTTC
13 | NA | TRBJ2-1 | many | TRBV15 | CATSRRIAHEQFF | TGTGCCACCAGCAGGCGTATCGCCCATGAGCAGTTCTTC
14 | NA | TRBJ2-7 | few | TRBV20-1 | CSAAIGGSSYEQYF | TGCAGTGCCGCAATCGGGGGTAGCTCCTACGAGCAGTACTTC
13 | NA | TRBJ2-1 | few | TRBV14 | CASSQGLRNEQFF | TGTGCCAGCAGCCAAGGACTTCGCAATGAGCAGTTCTTC
13 | TRBD1 | TRBJ2-7 | NA | TRBV29-1 | CSVGWFRGQGQYF | TGCAGCGTTGGTTGGTTCAGGGGGCAGGGGCAGTACTTC
16 | NA | TRBJ1-6 | few | TRBV25-1 | CASSDYRDGMESPLHF | TGTGCCAGCAGTGATTACCGGGACGGCATGGAATCACCCCTCCACTTT
16 | TRBD2 | TRBJ2-1 | many | TRBV4-2 | CASSQDLAGDYNEQFF | TGTGCCAGCAGCCAGGATTTAGCGGGGGACTACAATGAGCAGTTCTTC
14 | TRBD2 | TRBJ2-3 | few | TRBV7-8 | CASSRLAGTDTQYF | TGTGCCAGCAGCAGATTAGCGGGGACAGATACGCAGTATTTT
15 | NA | TRBJ2-5 | NA | TRBV5-6 | CASSLGGHLQETQYF | TGTGCCAGCAGCTTGGGGGGACACCTCCAAGAGACCCAGTACTTC
20 | TRBD2 | TRBJ2-1 | once | TRBV4-1 | CASSDRWGGGTPTRHNEQFF | TGCGCCAGCAGCGACCGATGGGGCGGGGGGACCCCAACGCGTCACAATGAGCAGTTCTTC
13 | NA | TRBJ2-4 | few | TRBV4-1 | CASSPTLKNIQYF | TGCGCCAGCAGCCCTACCCTCAAAAACATTCAGTACTTC
14 | TRBD2 | TRBJ2-7 | few | TRBV28 | CASSLLLAGNEQYF | TGTGCCAGCAGTTTACTACTAGCGGGAAACGAGCAGTACTTC
16 | TRBD2 | TRBJ2-3 | few | TRBV6-2/TRBV6-3 | CASSYSEREGPDTQYF | TGTGCCAGCAGTTACTCGGAGCGGGAGGGCCCCGATACGCAGTATTTT
14 | NA | TRBJ2-1 | NA | TRBV27 | CASSPRAYYNEQFF | TGTGCCAGCAGTCCCCGGGCTTACTACAATGAGCAGTTCTTC
13 | NA | TRBJ2-1 | NA | TRBV29-1 | CSVDETGLHEQFF | TGCAGCGTTGATGAGACAGGACTGCATGAGCAGTTCTTC
15 | TRBD2 | TRBJ2-3 | NA | TRBV6-1 | CASSEMAGGPDTQYF | TGTGCCAGCAGTGAGATGGCGGGGGGCCCGGATACGCAGTATTTT
14 | NA | TRBJ2-1 | NA | TRBV12-3/TRBV12-4 | CASSLEVQFGEQFF | TGTGCCAGCAGTTTAGAGGTCCAGTTTGGTGAGCAGTTCTTC
12 | NA | TRBJ2-1 | NA | TRBV12-3/TRBV12-4 | CASSPTRDEQFF | TGTGCCAGCAGCCCTACTAGGGATGAGCAGTTCTTC
14 | TRBD2 | TRBJ2-7 | many | TRBV29-1 | CSVKGGTSSYEQYF | TGCAGCGTTAAAGGGGGGACTAGCAGCTACGAGCAGTACTTC
15 | NA | TRBJ1-5 | few | TRBV27 | CASSLRQNSNQPQHF | TGTGCCAGCAGTTTACGACAGAATAGCAATCAGCCCCAGCATTTT
16 | TRBD1 | TRBJ2-1 | many | TRBV4-2 | CASSQVGDRGRNEQFF | TGTGCCAGCAGCCAAGTTGGAGACAGGGGGCGCAATGAGCAGTTCTTC
12 | NA | TRBJ1-6 | NA | TRBV27 | CASSFGVSPLHF | TGTGCCAGCAGTTTTGGTGTATCACCCCTCCACTTT
15 | TRBD2 | TRBJ2-5 | few | TRBV29-1 | CSVEPTSGRGETQYF | TGCAGCGTTGAGCCGACTAGCGGGAGGGGGGAGACCCAGTACTTC
13 | TRBD1 | TRBJ2-1 | few | TRBV29-1 | CSGNRGSYNEQFF | TGCAGCGGCAACAGGGGTTCCTACAATGAGCAGTTCTTC
15 | TRBD1 | TRBJ2-1 | NA | TRBV5-1 | CASSGGTAGYNEQFF | TGCGCCAGCAGCGGTGGGACAGCAGGCTACAATGAGCAGTTCTTC
17 | TRBD1 | TRBJ2-3 | few | TRBV11-2 | CASSFGQGGLEADTQYF | TGTGCCAGCAGCTTCGGACAGGGAGGCTTAGAGGCAGATACGCAGTATTTT
13 | NA | TRBJ1-1 | few | TRBV5-1 | CASSLAFNTEAFF | TGCGCCAGCAGCTTGGCATTTAACACTGAAGCTTTCTTT
16 | TRBD1 | TRBJ2-1 | few | TRBV5-5 | CASSLEAGGRNNEQFF | TGTGCCAGCAGCTTGGAGGCAGGGGGCAGAAACAATGAGCAGTTCTTC
11 | NA | TRBJ2-3 | NA | TRBV5-5 | CASSLGQAEYF | TGTGCCAGCAGCTTGGGACAGGCAGAGTATTTT
16 | TRBD1 | TRBJ2-2 | NA | TRBV20-1 | CSARGPGQGASGELFF | TGCAGTGCTAGAGGTCCGGGACAGGGGGCGTCCGGGGAGCTGTTTTTT